Shown below are 2 T cell receptor beta chains from a single sample sequenced in a study of vaccination and CD4 T cells after COVID-19. The antigens of these receptors remain unknown. Sequencing of DNA taken from cultured CD4+ T cells relied on the Oncomine TCR Beta short-read assay. Using its own MiXCR run on the PCR reads, TCRdb lists one record per CDR3 protein. The sample lists around 10,000 distinct CDR3 sequences; roughly three fifths were seen once. As to treatment: approximately 11-day PBMC culture with coronavirus spike peptide pools or control peptides (ViraFEST assay). Source: cultured CD4+ T cells from blood, taken after SARS-CoV-2 vaccination. The receptors come from a human donor with COVID-19.

This clonotype has only one observation. The J gene is TRBJ2-7, the V gene TRBV20-1; 7 positions agree with TRBD2. The V gene's germline CDR1 is DFQATT and CDR2 SNEGSKA (reference sequence). Trimming removed 2 bases from V and 0 bases from J; junction bases left unmatched: 10. CDR3 length: 16 residues. The CDR3 sequence: CSARPQAGSPSYEQYF. The CDR3 DNA follows: TGCAGTGCTAGACCACAAGCGGGGAGCCCCTCCTACGAGCAGTACTTC.

The chain links TRBV7-9 to TRBJ2-7; the D call may be TRBD1 or TRBD2 (5 bases each). There are 15 residues in the CDR3. The V and J ends lost 5 bases and 0 bases respectively, with 14 bases between them. Per the germline V gene, CDR1 is SEHNR and CDR2 is FQNEAQ (reference sequence). Here the CDR3 DNA reads TGTGCCAGCAGCATTAGCGTTGGGGGCTCCTACGAGCAGTACTTC. It specifies CASSISVGGSYEQYF.